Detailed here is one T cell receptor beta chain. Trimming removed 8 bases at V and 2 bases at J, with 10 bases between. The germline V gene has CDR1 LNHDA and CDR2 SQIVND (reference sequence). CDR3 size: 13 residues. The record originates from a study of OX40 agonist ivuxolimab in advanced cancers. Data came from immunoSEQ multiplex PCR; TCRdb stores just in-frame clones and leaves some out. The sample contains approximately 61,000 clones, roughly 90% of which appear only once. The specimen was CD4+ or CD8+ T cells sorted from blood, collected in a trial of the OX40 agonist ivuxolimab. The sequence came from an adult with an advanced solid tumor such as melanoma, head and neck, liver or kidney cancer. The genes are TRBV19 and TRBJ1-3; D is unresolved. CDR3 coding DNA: TGTGCCAGTCAGGAGGGAACTGGAAACACCATATATTTT. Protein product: CASQEGTGNTIYF.